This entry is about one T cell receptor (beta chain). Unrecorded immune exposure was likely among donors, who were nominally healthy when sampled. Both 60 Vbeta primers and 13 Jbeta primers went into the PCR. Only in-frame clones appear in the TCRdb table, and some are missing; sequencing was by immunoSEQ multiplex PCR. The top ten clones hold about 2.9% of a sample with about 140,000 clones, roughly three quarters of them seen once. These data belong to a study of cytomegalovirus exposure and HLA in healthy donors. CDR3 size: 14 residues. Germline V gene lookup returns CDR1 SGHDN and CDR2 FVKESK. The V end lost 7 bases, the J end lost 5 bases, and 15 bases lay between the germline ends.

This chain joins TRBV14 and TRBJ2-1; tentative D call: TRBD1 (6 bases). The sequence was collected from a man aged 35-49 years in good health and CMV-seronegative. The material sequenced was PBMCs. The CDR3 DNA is TGTGCCAGCAATGCGGCAGGGGCCCACAATGAGCAGTTCTTC. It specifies CASNAAGAHNEQFF.